This TCR beta chain was obtained from a study of cytomegalovirus exposure and HLA in healthy donors. Study outcomes and limitations: It was reportedly the case that the classifier diagnosed cytomegalovirus status with high specificity and sensitivity. Information on immune exposure was restricted to one variable (CMV serostatus).

PCR was performed using 60 Vbeta and 13 Jbeta primers. Study processing details: Approximately 11 million shared chains were among the approximately 87 million unique TCR beta chains that a later analysis counted. Assay used: immunoSEQ multiplex PCR; TCRdb lists only in-frame clones, some missing. D and trimming were read from the DNA, whereas the V and J calls and clone size are those reported in that table. In the table there are approximately 170,000 clones, about 80% of which are singletons. The CDR3 sequence is 15 residues long. Germline values: CDR1 MDHEN, CDR2 SYDVKM. The ends were cut back, 6 bases at V and 5 bases at J, with 19 bases in the middle. On this clone itself: The antigen is unknown.

Sample: PBMCs. The chain has TRBV28 and TRBJ1-1; D is possibly TRBD1 (5 bases). This TCR derives from a woman in her thirties or forties in good health and CMV-seronegative. The CDR3 loop is CASRVTVEGRTEAFF. As DNA, the CDR3 is TGTGCCAGCAGAGTCACTGTGGAGGGGCGGACTGAAGCTTTCTTT.